This TCR beta chain stems from a study of beta chain features in type 1 diabetes. Regarding the study as a whole: Equally in patients and controls, shorter templates might have been favored by PCR. TCRB CDR3s from Type 1 diabetes patients were moderately but significantly shorter in all four CD4+ subsets.

The entirety of the isolated RNA underwent reverse transcription, so expressed TCRB transcripts were sequenced. Some clones are missing from TCRdb's copy, which holds only in-frame ones; the method was immunoSEQ multiplex PCR. The sample lists around 690,000 clones, roughly 12% occurring once. This clone has only a few counts. Its antigen is currently unknown. Per donor, one heparinised blood draw averaged roughly 120 mL. Sorted populations all exceeded 98% purity. V shed 3 bases and J shed 6 bases, with 12 bases lying between them. CDR3 size: 14 residues. Germline lookup yields CDR1 MNHNS and CDR2 SASEGT.

This TCR derives from a man aged 25-45 years with type 1 diabetes. The sequenced material came from naive CD4+ T cells from blood. V is TRBV6-1 and J is TRBJ1-5; D is unresolved. CDR3 loop: CASSEWGTGQPQHF. CDR3 coding DNA: TGTGCCAGCAGTGAGTGGGGAACGGGTCAGCCCCAGCATTTT.